One T cell receptor (beta chain) is described in this entry. This receptor's antigen is unknown. The data are from a study of cytomegalovirus exposure and HLA in healthy donors (dated by TCRdb to about 2017). General notes on the study: An earlier analysis of roughly 500 of the donors reported approximately 300 Gb of sequence data and 95 million to 120 million unique TCR beta sequences obtained from around 180 million T cells. Across some 400 genotyped donors of the cohort, an average of roughly 230,000 unique TCR beta nucleotide sequences per donor were sequenced, and roughly 20% of those sequences were non-productive. To predict cytomegalovirus infection status, the study combined high-throughput TCR immunosequencing, statistical association of individual TCRs with disease status, and machine learning. Of the 300 to 500 genotyped donors, 75% to 85% were placed in the genetic ancestry cluster associated with self-reported Caucasian donors. The T cell repertoires of 666 subjects were profiled by immunosequencing and related to cytomegalovirus serostatus. Donor age, sex, ethnicity and CMV serostatus were compiled together with the repertoire data. Both class I and class II loci were covered by HLA typing, at four-digit resolution. In a later genetic analysis, genome-wide SNP genotypes for about 65% of the roughly 670 donors were used, and that subset was treated as a discovery cohort. Rather than using new phenotypic data, the later analysis identified candidate immune exposures from TCR beta sequences and from how often those sequences occurred across donors. About 330 gigabases of sequencing data and around 80 million unique TCR sequences made up an early release that covered approximately 620 HLA-typed donors. All discovery cohort repertoires had been generated using a single sequencing platform. Several DR-DQ haplotypes were handled as single units for association and clustering, since linkage in the cohort was strong. To decide whether each TCR beta V gene segment behaved as functional or pseudogenic, an earlier analysis of nearly 600 of the donors relied on high-throughput TCR beta sequencing. A separate validation cohort of about 110 different subjects was used in addition to the 666-subject first cohort. The study aimed to test whether cataloging public T cell receptors could reveal signatures of past pathogen exposure. Typing coverage differed by locus: A, B, C, DRB1 and DQB1 were typed in about 620-630 donors, DQA1 in about 550, DPA1 in nearly 610, and DPB1 in just under 490. A later analysis re-analyzed previously published TCR beta repertoires from roughly 630 donors and added high-resolution HLA genotyping to study TCR occurrence patterns. General study outcomes and caveats: Correlated functional status among segregating V segments might reflect linkage disequilibrium, but an unknown experimental factor could not be ruled out. In this cohort, only TCR beta chains were sequenced, and detectable features were limited by the absence of alpha or paired-chain data. The 87-base-pair reads could not distinguish some IMGT-functional V segments, including TRBV6-2 and TRBV6-3, so those segments were excluded. Cytomegalovirus status was reported to be diagnosed by the classifier with high specificity and sensitivity in both the original and validation cohorts. A later genetic analysis reported fewer N-insertions in productive TCRs among donors in an Asian-associated ancestry cluster than the approximately 700-donor mean. Sequencing depth was assumed to be roughly uniform across donors in the presence/absence analyses, though that assumption may not hold. Three of the identified cytomegalovirus-associated TCR beta chains were confirmed in vitro to be specific for cytomegalovirus antigens. Immune exposure information for the cohort was limited to CMV serostatus. Most TCR sequences were seen in very few donors, while some public TCRs were found in many individuals. Because HLA typing was unavailable for some donors at each locus, only the typed subset was used in association tests. Assigning TCR associations to individual alleles was difficult when HLA alleles, especially DR and DQ, strongly co-occurred. The authors suggested that the approach could potentially be generalized to other disease states and immunological phenotypes. A later analysis found that HLA-associated TCR beta chains were more clonally expanded and had lower generation probabilities than equally common non-associated chains. In a later analysis, most CMV-associated TCR beta chains were found to appear HLA-restricted, with HLA associations seemingly driven largely by CMV exposure. The sequencing pipeline was judged likely to have produced a cluster of highly shared sequence variants as a technical artifact. Broadly in line with IMGT annotations, most TCR beta V segments showed up in productive rearrangements about 87% or about 30% of the time in an earlier analysis of 587 of the donors. Because counts were too low, seventeen rarely observed V segments, including chromosome 9 orphons, were left out of the earlier analysis of approximately 580 of the donors. A further reported finding was that TCR beta sequences accurately predicted the HLA-A and HLA-B alleles for most subjects in the first cohort. In a later genetic analysis, a missense DCLRE1C variant was associated with V-gene and J-gene trimming of TCR beta chains, and the association was replicated in an independent cohort. The study gave a list of around 170 TCR beta chains associated with cytomegalovirus. According to a later analysis, TCR association rates differed among HLA loci, with DRB1 alleles showing the most associated TCRs and HLA-C alleles showing the fewest. At a false discovery rate of 0.05, a later analysis linked about 17,000 TCR beta sequences to specific HLA alleles. A later analysis reported that several top co-occurrence clusters appeared linked to parvovirus B19, influenza, CMV and Epstein-Barr virus.

CDR1 is given as SGHRS and CDR2 as YFSETQ, both from the germline V gene. Counted from cysteine to phenylalanine, this CDR3 has 17 amino acids. Of all the DNA, just the CDR3 is kept, 51 bases in frame from base 1. The germline V and J ends show losses of 0 bases and 1 base respectively, and no gene match explains 0 bases of the junction. The library was prepared using the immunoSEQ multiplex PCR assay. The multiplex PCR relied on a mix of 60 forward primers for TCR Vbeta segments and 13 reverse primers for TCR Jbeta segments. A multiplex PCR assay on genomic DNA amplified the CDR3 region of rearranged TCR beta genes. The amplified TCR beta libraries were sequenced on the Illumina HiSeq System as 87-base-pair reads. On the authors' methods: In a later analysis, 80 million or so unique TCR beta chains were counted across the approximately 620 repertoires, and approximately 11 million of these chains were shared by at least two donors. Raw reads were error-corrected and collapsed into unique sequences by a nearest-neighbor algorithm in which closely related sequences were merged to remove PCR and sequencing errors. CDR3 sequences were aligned to IMGT reference sequences to assign V, D and J gene segments. Each retained sequence needed at least a six-nucleotide match to both a V gene segment and a J gene segment. Rearrangements were called productive when the CDR3 lacked stop codons and stayed in frame with V and J; all others were non-productive. Following IMGT convention, CDR3 was defined as the stretch from the second conserved V-encoded cysteine up to the conserved J-encoded phenylalanine. The earlier analysis of 587 of the donors excluded sequences that lacked an unambiguous match to a single V gene segment. In an earlier analysis of some 590 of the donors, V segments were called functional above 56.7% productive rearrangements and were called segregating when the between-donor standard deviation exceeded 5%. To diagnose cytomegalovirus status from the catalog of TCR beta chain sequences, a statistical classification framework was built. In a later analysis, TCR nucleotide sequences were compared against IMGT/GENE-DB human TR gene sequences so that V and J genes could be assigned. A later analysis assigned CDR3 sequences and most-parsimonious VDJ recombination scenarios with the TCRdist pipeline. A later analysis defined each TCR beta chain by its CDR3 amino acid sequence plus V-gene family, and excluded reads lacking a unique V-gene family. In a later analysis, 550 to 650 highly shared, low-generation-probability nucleotide sequences were removed to address suspected cross-contamination and a sequencing artifact. A later analysis calculated a clonal expansion index for each public chain from normalized within-repertoire ranks of inferred template counts. In a later analysis, generation probabilities were computed using a VDJ recombination model fitted to out-of-frame rearrangements, and the results were checked against IGoR. Hypergeometric tests were used in a later analysis to score TCR-TCR, TCR-HLA and TCR-CMV co-occurrence, with a repertoire-size bias correction applied to the TCR pairs. False discovery rates were estimated in a later analysis by permuting HLA or CMV assignments 20 times. In a later analysis, co-occurring TCRs were grouped using DBSCAN, with TCRdist sequence similarity added in when clustering inside HLA-allele-positive subsets. For co-occurrence clustering, repertoires with fewer than 30,000 or more than 120,000 public chains were excluded, along with about five repertoires with anomalous nucleotide sharing. Here the immuneACCESS table is served through TCRdb, limited to in-frame sequences with V and J called. Missing clones are a known gap in these copies; in checked studies unresolved V genes cover under half, and the rest lacks a known reason. The V and J calls and clone size are taken from that table; D and trimming were inferred from the DNA. The table for this sample shows about 140,000 clones. Clones ranked in the top ten supply 2% to 2.5% of the sample.

The cohort comprised fewer than 700 healthy bone marrow donors. All cohort members were sampled while nominally healthy, although unrecorded immune exposures were likely present. The donor tested CMV seronegative and was one of the 352 seronegative cohort members. A peripheral blood sample was collected from each donor, and TCR beta sequencing was performed on peripheral blood mononuclear cells. Genomic DNA was extracted from the blood cell samples with the Qiagen DNeasy Blood Extraction Kit. This chain joins TRBV5-1 to TRBJ2-2, with TRBD2 matching 13 junction bases. Sequencing was done on a sample of PBMCs. The sequence was obtained from a woman aged 18 to 35 in good health and CMV-seronegative. This receptor carries the CDR3 CASSLGTSGGNTGELFF. The sequenced DNA is TGCGCCAGCAGCTTGGGGACTAGCGGGGGGAACACCGGGGAGCTGTTTTTT. With the portions outside the CDR3 filled from the reference TRBV5-1 and TRBJ2-2 genes, the complete variable region becomes KAGVTQTPRYLIKTRGQQVTLSCSPISGHRSVSWYQQTPGQGLQFLFEYFSETQRNKGNFPGRFSGRQFSNSRSEMNVSTLELGDSALYLCASSLGTSGGNTGELFFGEGSRLTVL.